These T cell receptor beta chains were read from a single sample in a study of blood T cell repertoires in COVID-19. TCRdb keeps only in-frame clones here, not all; method: immunoSEQ multiplex PCR. The sample gives 55,000 to 75,000 clones, approximately 86% of which show up once; nearly 7.5% is in the top ten. The sequenced material came from peripheral blood. The receptors stem from a human donor with active COVID-19. The donor label of this sample is uncertain. CDR3s include the opening cysteine and the closing phenylalanine or tryptophan. Each record gives: D gene, J gene, clone size, V gene, CDR3 protein, CDR3 DNA. D genes are given only for firm matches. Size values are once, few and many counts, or a class for expanded clones, and some rows have none.

d_call: TRBD2
j_call: TRBJ2-5
clone_size: .
v_call: TRBV7-9
cdr3_aa: CASSTGLARRETQYF
cdr3_nt: TGTGCCAGCAGCACGGGACTAGCGAGAAGGGAGACCCAGTACTTC

d_call: .
j_call: TRBJ2-7
clone_size: .
v_call: TRBV5-4
cdr3_aa: CASSEEQGGEQYF
cdr3_nt: TGTGCCAGCAGCGAGGAACAGGGGGGGGAGCAGTACTTC

d_call: .
j_call: TRBJ2-7
clone_size: .
v_call: TRBV11-2
cdr3_aa: CASSLDPGMVEQYF
cdr3_nt: TGTGCCAGCAGCTTAGATCCAGGCATGGTGGAGCAGTACTTC

d_call: .
j_call: TRBJ1-3
clone_size: .
v_call: TRBV3-1/TRBV3-2
cdr3_aa: CASSQSEAGNTIYF
cdr3_nt: TGTGCCAGCAGCCAATCGGAGGCGGGAAACACCATATATTTT

d_call: .
j_call: TRBJ1-1
clone_size: .
v_call: TRBV19
cdr3_aa: CASSSGSWTEAFF
cdr3_nt: TGTGCCAGTAGCTCTGGGAGTTGGACTGAAGCTTTCTTT

d_call: .
j_call: TRBJ1-1
clone_size: once
v_call: TRBV5-4
cdr3_aa: CASSFPGWEAFF
cdr3_nt: TGTGCCAGCAGCTTCCCGGGATGGGAAGCTTTCTTT

d_call: .
j_call: TRBJ1-2
clone_size: .
v_call: TRBV29-1
cdr3_aa: CSVERQGGGGYTF
cdr3_nt: TGCAGCGTTGAACGTCAGGGAGGGGGTGGCTACACCTTC

d_call: TRBD2
j_call: TRBJ2-7
clone_size: .
v_call: TRBV28
cdr3_aa: CASSLPVGGEQYF
cdr3_nt: TGTGCCAGCAGCCTCCCCGTGGGGGGGGAGCAGTACTTC

d_call: .
j_call: TRBJ2-7
clone_size: .
v_call: TRBV7-3
cdr3_aa: CASSLRENYEQYF
cdr3_nt: TGTGCCAGCAGCTTAAGAGAGAACTACGAGCAGTACTTC

d_call: .
j_call: TRBJ2-2
clone_size: .
v_call: TRBV5-8
cdr3_aa: CASRRVSGTHTGELFF
cdr3_nt: TGTGCCAGCAGGCGTGTATCCGGGACTCACACCGGGGAGCTGTTTTTT

d_call: .
j_call: TRBJ2-1
clone_size: .
v_call: TRBV2
cdr3_aa: CASFGGGPNEQFF
cdr3_nt: TGTGCCAGCTTTGGTGGCGGCCCCAATGAGCAGTTCTTC

d_call: TRBD1
j_call: TRBJ1-6
clone_size: .
v_call: TRBV25-1
cdr3_aa: CASSPTGGDSPLHF
cdr3_nt: TGTGCCAGCAGCCCGACAGGGGGGGATTCACCCCTCCACTTT

d_call: .
j_call: TRBJ2-2
clone_size: few
v_call: TRBV18
cdr3_aa: CASSQDRPNTGELFF
cdr3_nt: TGTGCCAGCTCACAGGACAGACCGAACACCGGGGAGCTGTTTTTT

d_call: TRBD1
j_call: TRBJ2-7
clone_size: .
v_call: TRBV6-1
cdr3_aa: CASSEPGQGVSYEQYF
cdr3_nt: TGTGCCAGCAGTGAACCCGGACAGGGGGTCTCTTACGAGCAGTACTTC

d_call: TRBD1
j_call: TRBJ2-7
clone_size: .
v_call: TRBV10-3
cdr3_aa: CAIRRTGSADEQYF
cdr3_nt: TGTGCCATCAGACGGACAGGGTCGGCGGACGAGCAGTACTTC

d_call: .
j_call: TRBJ2-3
clone_size: .
v_call: TRBV19
cdr3_aa: CASSISSGTDTQYF
cdr3_nt: TGTGCCAGTAGTATCTCTAGCGGCACAGATACGCAGTATTTT

d_call: .
j_call: TRBJ2-2
clone_size: .
v_call: TRBV14
cdr3_aa: CASSQDPGRVTGELFF
cdr3_nt: TGTGCCAGCAGCCAAGACCCGGGAAGGGTCACCGGGGAGCTGTTTTTT

d_call: TRBD1
j_call: TRBJ1-5
clone_size: .
v_call: TRBV7-2
cdr3_aa: CARPHTQQGTVYSNQPQHF
cdr3_nt: TGTGCCAGACCCCACACACAACAGGGGACAGTTTATAGCAATCAGCCCCAGCATTTT

d_call: .
j_call: TRBJ1-1
clone_size: few
v_call: TRBV6-6
cdr3_aa: CASSYLANTEAFF
cdr3_nt: TGTGCCAGCAGTTACCTGGCAAACACTGAAGCTTTCTTT

d_call: .
j_call: TRBJ2-7
clone_size: .
v_call: TRBV9
cdr3_aa: CASSPLSSYEQYF
cdr3_nt: TGTGCCAGCAGCCCTCTGAGCTCCTACGAGCAGTACTTC

d_call: .
j_call: TRBJ2-3
clone_size: .
v_call: TRBV30
cdr3_aa: CAWRPLASTDTQYF
cdr3_nt: TGTGCCTGGAGGCCCCTAGCAAGCACAGATACGCAGTATTTT

d_call: .
j_call: TRBJ2-3
clone_size: .
v_call: TRBV24-1
cdr3_aa: CATSRGAADTQYF
cdr3_nt: TGTGCCACCTCCCGGGGGGCCGCAGATACGCAGTATTTT

d_call: TRBD1
j_call: TRBJ2-2
clone_size: .
v_call: TRBV5-1
cdr3_aa: CASSGTGWDTGELFF
cdr3_nt: TGCGCCAGCAGCGGGACAGGGTGGGACACCGGGGAGCTGTTTTTT

d_call: TRBD2
j_call: TRBJ2-2
clone_size: .
v_call: TRBV18
cdr3_aa: CASPRLAGNTGELFF
cdr3_nt: TGTGCCAGCCCCAGACTAGCGGGGAACACCGGGGAGCTGTTTTTT

d_call: TRBD2
j_call: TRBJ2-3
clone_size: .
v_call: TRBV24-1
cdr3_aa: CATSERTGTGGVPDTQYF
cdr3_nt: TGTGCCACCAGTGAACGAACCGGGACCGGGGGGGTCCCAGATACGCAGTATTTT

d_call: TRBD2
j_call: TRBJ2-3
clone_size: .
v_call: TRBV19
cdr3_aa: CASSIRTSGDGSDTQYF
cdr3_nt: TGTGCCAGTAGTATACGGACTAGCGGGGATGGGTCAGATACGCAGTATTTT

d_call: TRBD1
j_call: TRBJ2-1
clone_size: .
v_call: TRBV7-8
cdr3_aa: CASSLMWLGGDYNEQFF
cdr3_nt: TGTGCCAGCAGCCTCATGTGGTTAGGGGGCGATTACAATGAGCAGTTCTTC

d_call: .
j_call: TRBJ2-7
clone_size: .
v_call: TRBV7-2
cdr3_aa: CASSTTGWVYEQYF
cdr3_nt: TGTGCCAGCAGTACGACTGGATGGGTTTACGAGCAGTACTTC

d_call: .
j_call: TRBJ1-2
clone_size: .
v_call: TRBV7-2
cdr3_aa: CASSLVGATNYGYTF
cdr3_nt: TGTGCCAGCAGCTTAGTGGGGGCGACCAACTATGGCTACACCTTC

d_call: .
j_call: TRBJ1-2
clone_size: .
v_call: TRBV20-1
cdr3_aa: CSASGAGTNYGYTF
cdr3_nt: TGCAGTGCTAGTGGTGCAGGTACTAACTATGGCTACACCTTC

d_call: .
j_call: TRBJ1-5
clone_size: few
v_call: TRBV19
cdr3_aa: CASTGEATWQPQHF
cdr3_nt: TGTGCCAGTACCGGGGAGGCGACTTGGCAGCCCCAGCATTTT

d_call: .
j_call: TRBJ1-1
clone_size: .
v_call: TRBV5-1
cdr3_aa: CASSSGRGAFF
cdr3_nt: TGCGCCAGCAGCTCTGGCCGGGGAGCTTTCTTT

d_call: TRBD1
j_call: TRBJ2-7
clone_size: .
v_call: TRBV10-3
cdr3_aa: CATINFFSLDRGPHEQYF
cdr3_nt: TGTGCCACGATCAATTTTTTCAGCTTGGACAGGGGGCCCCACGAGCAGTACTTC

d_call: .
j_call: TRBJ2-3
clone_size: .
v_call: TRBV18
cdr3_aa: CASSPSITDTQYF
cdr3_nt: TGTGCCAGCTCACCATCAATCACAGATACGCAGTATTTT

d_call: .
j_call: TRBJ2-3
clone_size: .
v_call: TRBV6-2/TRBV6-3
cdr3_aa: CASSYSSIEDTQYF
cdr3_nt: TGTGCCAGCAGTTACTCGAGTATAGAAGATACGCAGTATTTT

d_call: TRBD1
j_call: TRBJ2-3
clone_size: .
v_call: TRBV7-9
cdr3_aa: CASSSRTGGVDTQYF
cdr3_nt: TGTGCCAGCAGCTCCCGGACAGGGGGAGTTGATACGCAGTATTTT

d_call: TRBD1
j_call: TRBJ1-3
clone_size: .
v_call: TRBV11-2
cdr3_aa: CASSSADRGRNTIYF
cdr3_nt: TGTGCCAGCAGCTCTGCCGACAGGGGCAGAAACACCATATATTTT

d_call: TRBD1
j_call: TRBJ2-7
clone_size: few
v_call: TRBV6-6
cdr3_aa: CASLDRDSYEQYF
cdr3_nt: TGTGCCAGCCTAGACAGGGACTCCTACGAGCAGTACTTC

d_call: TRBD1
j_call: TRBJ2-7
clone_size: .
v_call: TRBV7-8
cdr3_aa: CASSLATGHYEQYF
cdr3_nt: TGTGCCAGCAGCTTAGCGACAGGGCACTACGAGCAGTACTTC

d_call: .
j_call: TRBJ2-7
clone_size: .
v_call: TRBV3-1/TRBV3-2
cdr3_aa: CASSQFTDSYEQYF
cdr3_nt: TGTGCCAGCAGCCAATTCACAGACTCCTACGAGCAGTACTTC

d_call: TRBD1
j_call: TRBJ2-7
clone_size: medium-sized
v_call: TRBV5-4
cdr3_aa: CASRTGGDEQYF
cdr3_nt: TGTGCCAGCAGGACAGGGGGCGACGAGCAGTACTTC